These T cell receptor beta chains were read from a single sample in a study of CXCR3-negative and CXCR3-positive naive CD8 T cells. TCRdb reworked the 5' RACE reads into one entry per CDR3 protein, no DNA. In total, the table holds under 150,000 distinct CDR3 sequences. The sample comprised naive CXCR3+ CD8+ T cells from blood. Receptors originate from a human donor in good health. Some clones in this sample may be carry-over from other donors' samples. Both conserved end residues are part of each CDR3. Each record gives: V gene, J gene, CDR3 protein.

v_call: TRBV29-1
j_call: TRBJ2-7
cdr3_aa: CSVVGDRHEQYF

v_call: TRBV27
j_call: TRBJ1-2
cdr3_aa: CASRLGGDYGYTF

v_call: TRBV27
j_call: TRBJ2-1
cdr3_aa: CASSFGGGPFNEQFF

v_call: TRBV19
j_call: TRBJ2-7
cdr3_aa: CATPGQGAYEQYF

v_call: TRBV7-9
j_call: TRBJ2-2
cdr3_aa: CASSFSGTQFTGELFF

v_call: TRBV21-1
j_call: TRBJ2-7
cdr3_aa: CASTCGQGRTYEQYF

v_call: TRBV12-3/TRBV12-4
j_call: TRBJ2-3
cdr3_aa: CASGDPYRSTDTQYF

v_call: TRBV4-1
j_call: TRBJ2-6
cdr3_aa: CASSQVLLGSSGANVLTF

v_call: TRBV28
j_call: TRBJ2-7
cdr3_aa: CASSWATMQFSSYEQYF

v_call: TRBV27
j_call: TRBJ2-7
cdr3_aa: CASSPYRDLTYEQYF

v_call: TRBV7-2
j_call: TRBJ2-1
cdr3_aa: CASSSPGNEQFF

v_call: TRBV10-3
j_call: TRBJ2-3
cdr3_aa: CAVREEVKGWFYF

v_call: TRBV7-6
j_call: TRBJ1-1
cdr3_aa: CASSAAGDLNTEAFF

v_call: TRBV12-3/TRBV12-4
j_call: TRBJ2-1
cdr3_aa: CASSPGLTYNEQFF

v_call: TRBV27
j_call: TRBJ1-1
cdr3_aa: CASSFGLGGEAFF

v_call: TRBV29-1
j_call: TRBJ2-3
cdr3_aa: CSAPGPDTQYF

v_call: TRBV12-3/TRBV12-4
j_call: TRBJ2-1
cdr3_aa: CASTPDNNEQFF

v_call: TRBV5-5
j_call: TRBJ2-7
cdr3_aa: CASSRGPSSYEQYF

v_call: TRBV2
j_call: TRBJ1-1
cdr3_aa: CASSPNTEAFF

v_call: TRBV4-2
j_call: TRBJ1-1
cdr3_aa: CASSQEEGEENTEAFF

v_call: TRBV12-3/TRBV12-4
j_call: TRBJ2-5
cdr3_aa: CASSHIGLEFQETQYF

v_call: TRBV9
j_call: TRBJ1-6
cdr3_aa: CASSVGRNSPLHF

v_call: TRBV5-6
j_call: TRBJ2-2
cdr3_aa: CASSDGGSVGELFF

v_call: TRBV6-2/TRBV6-3
j_call: TRBJ1-1
cdr3_aa: CASSFPGEAFF

v_call: TRBV9
j_call: TRBJ2-7
cdr3_aa: CASSAGDRTYEQYF

v_call: TRBV29-1
j_call: TRBJ2-1
cdr3_aa: CSVPPYNEQFF

v_call: TRBV5-4
j_call: TRBJ2-5
cdr3_aa: CASSSRGSETQYF

v_call: TRBV29-1
j_call: TRBJ2-7
cdr3_aa: CSARRGTYEQYF

v_call: TRBV30
j_call: TRBJ1-1
cdr3_aa: CAWSELGDEAFF

v_call: TRBV14
j_call: TRBJ2-1
cdr3_aa: CASSLLAGYSYNEQFF

v_call: TRBV10-3
j_call: TRBJ2-1
cdr3_aa: CAISEADNEQFF

v_call: TRBV11-1
j_call: TRBJ2-7
cdr3_aa: CASSPGTGANEQYF

v_call: TRBV28
j_call: TRBJ2-3
cdr3_aa: CASSLKGSSTDTQYF

v_call: TRBV7-3
j_call: TRBJ1-1
cdr3_aa: CASSPGGVGNTEAFF

v_call: TRBV7-3
j_call: TRBJ2-1
cdr3_aa: CASSLTALAYYNEQFF

v_call: TRBV25-1
j_call: TRBJ2-7
cdr3_aa: CASSELEGTYEQYF

v_call: TRBV4-2
j_call: TRBJ2-7
cdr3_aa: CASSQEAYEQYF

v_call: TRBV7-6
j_call: TRBJ2-7
cdr3_aa: CASSPLPRSSYEQYF

v_call: TRBV29-1
j_call: TRBJ1-2
cdr3_aa: CSVDSDRAPGYTF

v_call: TRBV9
j_call: TRBJ1-1
cdr3_aa: CASSVVRIGTEAFF

v_call: TRBV28
j_call: TRBJ2-3
cdr3_aa: CASRTIADTQYF

v_call: TRBV20-1
j_call: TRBJ2-7
cdr3_aa: CSARWTSDYEQYF

v_call: TRBV6-5
j_call: TRBJ2-1
cdr3_aa: CASSRGAIYNEQFF

v_call: TRBV11-2
j_call: TRBJ2-7
cdr3_aa: CASSLLHRLETYEQYF

v_call: TRBV28
j_call: TRBJ1-4
cdr3_aa: CASSPRWGLGEKLFF

v_call: TRBV29-1
j_call: TRBJ2-4
cdr3_aa: CSVELQGFLAKNIQYF

v_call: TRBV7-9
j_call: TRBJ2-1
cdr3_aa: CASSPTAGGLMNEQFF

v_call: TRBV7-9
j_call: TRBJ2-7
cdr3_aa: CASSPLYEQYF

v_call: TRBV29-1
j_call: TRBJ2-3
cdr3_aa: CSVVSYVQGEDTQYF

v_call: TRBV5-1
j_call: TRBJ1-1
cdr3_aa: CASSLEPDGEAFF

v_call: TRBV20-1
j_call: TRBJ2-7
cdr3_aa: CSARIGEDSYEQYF

v_call: TRBV20-1
j_call: TRBJ2-7
cdr3_aa: CSARDRTGSYEQYF

v_call: TRBV6-2/TRBV6-3
j_call: TRBJ2-3
cdr3_aa: CASSEREGTDTQYF

v_call: TRBV24-1
j_call: TRBJ2-2
cdr3_aa: CATSDSGGAGELFF

v_call: TRBV29-1
j_call: TRBJ1-4
cdr3_aa: CSAGAATNEKLFF